This T cell receptor (beta chain) was found in a study of blood T cell repertoires in COVID-19. Study summary: COVID-19 samples, acute and convalescent, were from the United States, Italy and Spain.

Here immunoSEQ multiplex PCR was the method, and the copy in TCRdb shows in-frame clones only, minus some. The sample yields 250,000 to 350,000 clones, roughly 82% seen once. This receptor was obtained from a woman aged 50 to 65 with acute or convalescent COVID-19. Source material: peripheral blood.

This chain's CDR3 is CASSPRDSGRNNEQFF. CDR3 bases: TGTGCCAGCAGCCCTCGGGACTCTGGAAGGAACAATGAGCAGTTCTTC. The chain carries TRBV7-9 and TRBJ2-1; a weak D match, TRBD2 (6 bases). This CDR3 region has 16 residues. Germline V CDR1 and CDR2: SEHNR, FQNEAQ (reference sequence). Trimming stripped 5 bases from V and 5 bases from J, with 19 bases between.